The rows below give T cell receptor beta chains drawn from one sample of a study of cytomegalovirus exposure and HLA in healthy donors. Generated by immunoSEQ multiplex PCR, the TCRdb table keeps only in-frame clones and is missing some. Of about 160,000 clones detected, 80% appear once; the ten largest clones hold around 1.3%. The sequenced sample was PBMCs. These receptors were collected from a woman aged 45-65 years in good health and CMV-seronegative. The CDR3 runs from the conserved cysteine through the conserved F or W. A D gene is named only where the DNA matches it firmly. The size of a clone is reported for some rows only, either as once, few or many, or as a class for expanded clones.

length,size,D,V,J,DNA,CDR3
14,few,NA,TRBV5-6,TRBJ1-4,TGTGCCAGCAGCTTGGCTAGGAGAAATGAAAAACTGTTTTTT,CASSLARRNEKLFF
12,NA,NA,TRBV15,TRBJ1-2,TGTGCCACCAGCAGGGACTCCTATGGCTACACCTTC,CATSRDSYGYTF
14,NA,TRBD1,TRBV6-1,TRBJ2-7,TGTGCCAGCAGTCAGGACAGGGGTTCCTACGAGCAGTACTTC,CASSQDRGSYEQYF
12,few,NA,TRBV19,TRBJ2-3,TGTGCCAGTAGTATCTATGGAGAAACGCAGTATTTT,CASSIYGETQYF
12,NA,NA,TRBV12-5,TRBJ2-3,TGTGCTAGTGGTTCCCCTAGTACATCACAGTATTTT,CASGSPSTSQYF
13,NA,NA,TRBV29-1,TRBJ1-1,TGCAGCGTCCATAAGGGGGTGGGCACTGAAGCTTTCTTT,CSVHKGVGTEAFF
15,once,TRBD1,TRBV10-3,TRBJ2-7,TGTGCCATCAGTTATTCTACCGGGACAGGGACCGAGCAGTACTTC,CAISYSTGTGTEQYF
13,NA,NA,TRBV11-3,TRBJ2-5,TGTGCCAGCAGCTCCGGGGGACAAGAGACCCAGTACTTC,CASSSGGQETQYF
15,NA,NA,TRBV4-1,TRBJ1-2,TGCGCCAGCAGCCAAAAGGGGGAGGGGTTCTATGGCTACACCTTC,CASSQKGEGFYGYTF
17,NA,TRBD1,TRBV5-6,TRBJ1-5,TGTGCCAGCAGCTTGCTTTCCGACGGGACAGGGAATCAGCCCCAGCATTTT,CASSLLSDGTGNQPQHF
17,few,TRBD2,TRBV5-1,TRBJ2-1,TGCGCCAGCAGCTTGGCCAATAAGCGGGGGAGGGACAATGAGCAGTTCTTC,CASSLANKRGRDNEQFF
14,NA,TRBD1,TRBV7-2,TRBJ2-7,TGTGCCAGCAGCTCCACAGGGGGCTCCTACGAGCAGTACTTC,CASSSTGGSYEQYF
16,NA,TRBD2,TRBV4-2,TRBJ2-5,TGTGCCAGCAGAGCCGCGGAAGCGGGGTACCAAGAGACCCAGTACTTC,CASRAAEAGYQETQYF
12,NA,NA,TRBV5-4,TRBJ1-2,TGTGCCAGCAGCTTGGAGGGGTATGGCTACACCTTC,CASSLEGYGYTF
15,NA,TRBD1,TRBV15,TRBJ2-1,TGTGCCACCACCCCCGGGACAGGGGTACATCATGAGCAGTTCTTC,CATTPGTGVHHEQFF
13,NA,NA,TRBV7-2,TRBJ1-5,TGTGCCAGCAGCCTTAGTGAATATCAGCCCCAGCATTTT,CASSLSEYQPQHF
14,NA,TRBD1,TRBV5-4,TRBJ2-7,TGTGCCAGCTCCAAGACAGGGATCCCGTACGAGCAGTACTTC,CASSKTGIPYEQYF
12,NA,NA,TRBV30,TRBJ2-2,TGTGCCTGGAGCCCGAAGAGGGGGGAGCTGTTTTTT,CAWSPKRGELFF
14,NA,NA,TRBV7-2,TRBJ2-1,TGTGCCACACCCTCAGCGGACTCCTACAATGAGCAGTTCTTC,CATPSADSYNEQFF
15,once,NA,TRBV7-2,TRBJ2-7,TGTGCCAGCAGCTCCAGGGGAGTCGGTGGCTACGAGCAGTACTTC,CASSSRGVGGYEQYF
14,NA,NA,TRBV7-6,TRBJ1-2,TGTGCCAGCAGCCCCCGGGCAGGGGACTATGGCTACACCTTC,CASSPRAGDYGYTF
15,NA,TRBD2,TRBV29-1,TRBJ2-7,TGCAGCGTTGAAGCTGAAGCGGGAGTAAGGTACGAGCAGTACTTC,CSVEAEAGVRYEQYF